This TCR beta chain is drawn from a study of lymphopenia after photon versus proton radiotherapy. Whole-study results and caveats: Larger post-nadir TCR diversity loss correlated inversely with survival in deceased patients.

As regards this clone: Antigen unknown.

Clones were read by immunoSEQ multiplex PCR, and TCRdb kept only the in-frame ones, dropping some. The table has 15,000 to 20,000 clones, 88% seen once. Trimming removed 4 bases at V and 6 bases at J, with 12 bases between. CDR3 length: 14 amino acids. Looked up from germline, CDR1 is SGHTA and CDR2 is FQGTGA. The chain carries TRBV7-3 and TRBJ1-4; D remains unclear. The receptor's source is an older man with pancreatic cancer. The specimen was peripheral blood, collected from a patient treated with proton-based radiotherapy. The CDR3, as DNA: TGTGCCAGCAGCTCCGGGATACGATATGAAAAACTGTTTTTT. Translation: CASSSGIRYEKLFF.